The next 13 T cell receptor beta chains were all read from a single sample in a study of shared clonotypes between healthy human individuals. Only in-frame clones appear in the TCRdb table, and some are missing; sequencing was by immunoSEQ multiplex PCR. The sample has a few million clones; around 92% are singletons. Input material: naive CD4+ T cells from PBMCs. Subset noted: CD45RA+ positively selected. All receptors derive from a young man in good health. Some clones in this sample may be carry-over from other donors' samples.

This CDR3 is CASRESGGSGNIQYF. DNA of the CDR3: TGTGCCAGCAGGGAGTCTGGCGGGAGCGGAAACATTCAGTACTTC. The chain combines TRBV28 with TRBJ2-4; TRBD2 aligns across 7 bases. Trimming cost V 6 bases and J 6 bases; bases outside gene matches: 11. The CDR3 runs 15 residues. From germline, CDR1 is MDHEN and CDR2 SYDVKM. Variable domain in full (rest from reference TRBV28 and TRBJ2-4): DVKVTQSSRYLVKRTGEKVFLECVQDMDHENMFWYRQDPGLGLRLIYFSYDVKMKEKGDIPEGYSVSREKKERFSLILESASTNQTSMYLCASRESGGSGNIQYFGAGTRLSVL.

The chain links TRBV29-1 to TRBJ2-7; D is ambiguous. Trimming pared 0 bases from V and 4 bases from J, leaving 7 bases between. The CDR3 totals 12 residues. Looked up from germline, CDR1 is SQVTM and CDR2 is ANQGSEA. The CDR3, as DNA: TGCAGCGTTGAAGATAGTGGGTACGAGCAGTACTTC. Translation: CSVEDSGYEQYF.

The rearrangement uses TRBV5-1 and TRBJ2-1; TRBD1 aligns across 10 bases. Trimming cost V 3 bases and J 9 bases; bases outside gene matches: 9. CDR1 SGHRS and CDR2 YFSETQ come from the germline V gene. The CDR3 sequence is 15 residues long. The DNA for the CDR3 is TGCGCCAGCAGCTCCGGGACAGGGGTTAATAGTGAGCAGTTCTTC. Translating it yields CASSSGTGVNSEQFF.

This rearrangement joins TRBV28 to TRBJ2-7; D is undetermined. Germline V gene sequence: CDR1 MDHEN, CDR2 SYDVKM. This CDR3 is 13 amino acids long. V shed 2 bases and J shed 2 bases, with 7 bases lying between them. DNA for the CDR3: TGTGCCAGCAGTTTAGCCGTACCCTACGAGCAGTACTTC. Amino acids: CASSLAVPYEQYF.

As to this clone: The sample carries other DNA sequences with the same CDR3. This rearrangement joins TRBV5-1 to TRBJ2-3; TRBD2 matches at 9 bases. Germline V gene lookup returns CDR1 SGHRS and CDR2 YFSETQ. V lost 4 bases and J lost 0; bases outside the gene matches: 6. The length of the CDR3 is 16 residues. In DNA, the CDR3 is TGCGCCAGCAGCCTCCCCCTAGCGGGGAGCACAGATACGCAGTATTTT. Its translation: CASSLPLAGSTDTQYF.

The gene calls are TRBV5-1 and TRBJ2-7; tentatively, D is TRBD1 or TRBD2 (5 bases each). From germline, CDR1 is SGHRS and CDR2 YFSETQ. The CDR3 totals 11 residues. V was shortened by 4 bases and J by 7 bases, with 9 bases between the two germline ends. Here the CDR3 DNA reads TGCGCCAGCAGCGAGGGGCCGGAGCAGTACTTC. It yields the protein CASSEGPEQYF.

The chain is built from TRBV28 and TRBJ1-1; tentative D call: TRBD1 (6 bases). V was shortened by 9 bases and J by 1 base, with 9 bases between the two germline ends. Germline V gene lookup returns CDR1 MDHEN and CDR2 SYDVKM. CDR3 length: 12 amino acids. CDR3: CASGTPNTEAFF. The CDR3 DNA reads TGTGCCAGTGGGACACCGAACACTGAAGCTTTCTTT.

This chain joins TRBV28 and TRBJ2-7; TRBD2 matches 10 bases. The CDR3 has 15 residues. V was pared by 4 bases and J by 2 bases, with 5 bases of the junction left unmatched. Germline V gene lookup returns CDR1 MDHEN and CDR2 SYDVKM. The chain's CDR3 is CASSSLAGVAYEQYF. The CDR3 nucleotides are TGTGCCAGCAGTTCCCTAGCGGGAGTCGCCTACGAGCAGTACTTC.

CDR3 loop: CASSAEWYNEKLFF. The DNA of the CDR3 is TGTGCCAGCAGTGCGGAGTGGTATAATGAAAAACTGTTTTTT. The gene calls are TRBV6-1 and TRBJ1-4; unclear D gene. This CDR3 is built from 14 residues. V lost 4 bases to trimming and J lost 4 bases, with 10 bases between them. From germline, CDR1 is MNHNS and CDR2 SASEGT.

The chain has TRBV10-2 and TRBJ2-1; TRBD2 might be the D (6 bases). V was trimmed by 0 bases and J by 6 bases, leaving 15 bases between them. This CDR3 comprises 16 residues. Germline assignment: CDR1 WSHSY and CDR2 SAAADI. CDR3 region: CASSESPRDALNEQFF. CDR3 in DNA: TGCGCCAGCAGTGAGTCGCCGCGGGACGCGCTCAATGAGCAGTTCTTC.

This clone was found once. This chain uses TRBV15 with TRBJ2-3; D is uncertain. Germline V gives CDR1 LNHNV, CDR2 YYDKDF (reference sequence). V was cut by 3 bases and J by 7 bases, with 17 bases left in between. The CDR3 has 15 residues. CDR3 region: CATSSRLSPKYTQYF. The CDR3 DNA reads as TGTGCCACCAGCAGCCGACTCTCACCGAAGTATACGCAGTATTTT.

V usage is TRBV19 and J usage is TRBJ1-1; 7 bases map to TRBD1. From germline, CDR1 is LNHDA and CDR2 SQIVND (reference sequence). The CDR3 runs to 14 residues. The ends lost 3 bases at V and 8 bases at J; junction bases unmatched: 9. CDR3 nucleotides: TGTGCCAGTAGTATCCAACGACAGGGCCTGGAAGCTTTCTTT. Protein: CASSIQRQGLEAFF.

This CDR3 reads CASSRWESHSGNTIYF. CDR3 DNA sequence: TGTGCCAGCAGCCGCTGGGAGTCGCACTCTGGAAACACCATATATTTT. The rearrangement joins TRBV7-9 to TRBJ1-3, with D unresolved. CDR1 is SEHNR, CDR2 FQNEAQ, per germline (reference sequence). Trimming shortened V by 5 bases and J by 0 bases, and 14 bases separated the two germline ends. This CDR3 spans 16 amino acids.